One and the same sample provided the 13 T cell receptor beta chains below, sequenced in a study of blood T cell repertoires in COVID-19. Assay used: immunoSEQ multiplex PCR; TCRdb lists only in-frame clones, some missing. The data hold roughly 200,000 clones, with roughly 77% observed a single time. Sequences were obtained from peripheral blood. The receptors here all came from a man between 65 and 85 years old with active or convalescent COVID-19.

CDR3 sequence: CASSLVRLAGSRSSYEQYF. CDR3 sequence (DNA): TGTGCCAGCAGCTTGGTTAGACTAGCGGGGTCAAGGAGCTCCTACGAGCAGTACTTC. V is TRBV5-4 and J is TRBJ2-7, with 11 bases that match TRBD2. The V and J ends lost 0 bases and 0 bases, in that order; junction bases with no gene match: 11. There are 19 residues in the CDR3. CDR1 is SGHNT and CDR2 is YYREEE in the germline V gene (reference sequence).

The CDR3 DNA is TGTGCCAGCAGCTTAAGCGGCGACTTAAGGTACAATGAGCAGTTCTTC. It is translated as CASSLSGDLRYNEQFF. The chain carries TRBV11-2 and TRBJ2-1; perhaps TRBD2 as D (5 bases). The V gene's germline CDR1 is SGHAT and CDR2 FQNNGV. The V gene lost 2 bases and the J gene lost 4 bases, with 15 bases spanning the gap. The CDR3 has 16 residues. The full variable domain, its missing parts supplied by reference TRBV11-2 and TRBJ2-1, is EAGVAQSPRYKIIEKRQSVAFWCNPISGHATLYWYQQILGQGPKLLIQFQNNGVVDDSQLPKDRFSAERLKGVDSTLKIQPAKLEDSAVYLCASSLSGDLRYNEQFFGPGTRLTVL.

The V gene is TRBV5-8, the J gene TRBJ2-1; possible D gene TRBD1, 5 bases. CDR3 length: 14 amino acids. Trimming stripped 0 bases from V and 2 bases from J, with 6 bases between. Germline V CDR1 and CDR2: SGHTS, YDEGEE. CDR3 coding DNA: TGTGCCAGCAGCTTGGTACAGGCCTACAATGAGCAGTTCTTC. Protein: CASSLVQAYNEQFF.

The rearrangement uses TRBV19 and TRBJ2-1, with TRBD2 identical over 12 bases. CDR1 LNHDA and CDR2 SQIVND come from the germline V gene (reference sequence). V was clipped by 8 bases and J by 7 bases; unmatched bases: 21. This CDR3 spans 19 amino acids. CDR3 in DNA: TGTGCCAGTCCGAGTGGTCTAGCGGGGGGGCGAAAAGTCGAAAATGAGCAGTTCTTC. Translated: CASPSGLAGGRKVENEQFF. Using reference TRBV19 and TRBJ2-1 for the parts outside the CDR3, the full variable domain is DGGITQSPKYLFRKEGQNVTLSCEQNLNHDAMYWYRQDPGQGLRLIYYSQIVNDFQKGDIAEGYSVSREKKESFPLTVTSAQKNPTAFYLCASPSGLAGGRKVENEQFFGPGTRLTVL.

The J gene is TRBJ1-1, the V gene TRBV6-2 or TRBV6-3; the match to TRBD1 covers 8 bases. Trimming cost V 5 bases and J 1 base; bases outside gene matches: 0. The CDR3 length is 13 residues. From germline, CDR1 is MNHEY and CDR2 SVGEGT. CDR3 loop: CASSDRGNTEAFF. The CDR3 region has the DNA TGTGCCAGCAGTGACAGGGGGAACACTGAAGCTTTCTTT.

The V gene is TRBV6-5, the J gene TRBJ2-1, with D unclear. The ends were cut back, 5 bases at V and 0 bases at J, with 11 bases in the middle. From germline, CDR1 is MNHEY and CDR2 SVGAGI. The length of the CDR3 is 15 residues. CDR3 DNA sequence: TGTGCCAGCAGTCAACTCCACAGCTCCTACAATGAGCAGTTCTTC. Its protein is CASSQLHSSYNEQFF.

The V and J genes are TRBV5-5 and TRBJ2-7; tentative D call: TRBD2 (6 bases). The CDR3 consists of 14 residues. Germline values: CDR1 SGHKS, CDR2 YYEKEE (reference sequence). Trimming took 1 base from V and 5 from J, leaving 13 bases between them. CDR3 amino acids: CASSLMGLPDEQYF. For the CDR3, the DNA is TGTGCCAGCAGCTTGATGGGACTCCCCGACGAGCAGTACTTC.

V usage is TRBV29-1 and J usage is TRBJ2-1; 12 bases align to TRBD2. Losses at the gene ends were 1 base for V and 7 bases for J; bases not matched to a gene: 8. Germline lookup yields CDR1 SQVTM and CDR2 ANQGSEA. The CDR3 is 16 residues long. CDR3 loop: CSVEGSSGGARNEQFF. CDR3 DNA: TGCAGCGTTGAAGGGTCTAGCGGGGGGGCTCGGAATGAGCAGTTCTTC.

The chain links TRBV9 to TRBJ2-7; perhaps TRBD2 as D (5 bases). Germline lookup yields CDR1 SGDLS and CDR2 YYNGEE. Trimming shortened V by 0 bases and J by 7 bases, and 11 bases separated the two germline ends. The CDR3 sequence is 13 residues long. CDR3 in amino acids: CASSVVGASEQYF. The CDR3 bases are TGTGCCAGCAGCGTAGTGGGAGCGAGTGAGCAGTACTTC.

V and J are TRBV9 and TRBJ2-3; D not resolved. The CDR3 sequence is 15 residues long. Trimming took off 0 bases at V and 5 bases at J, with 13 bases between the two ends. Germline-derived CDR1 and CDR2 are SGDLS and YYNGEE. Here the CDR3 reads CASSVGVSEVDTQYF. CDR3 coding DNA: TGTGCCAGCAGCGTAGGTGTTAGTGAAGTAGATACGCAGTATTTT.

The chain uses TRBV5-1 and TRBJ2-5; a weak D match, TRBD1 (6 bases). Germline V lookup: CDR1 SGHRS, CDR2 YFSETQ. The CDR3 runs 14 residues. Trimming took 6 bases from V and 5 from J, leaving 17 bases between them. CDR3 sequence reads: CASTPLPGEETQYF. CDR3 sequence (DNA): TGCGCCAGCACCCCTCTTCCAGGGGAGGAGACCCAGTACTTC.

The rearrangement joins TRBV5-1 to TRBJ1-4; a weak D match, TRBD1 (6 bases). The CDR3 loop spans 17 amino acids. Germline assignment: CDR1 SGHRS and CDR2 YFSETQ. The V end was cut by 0 bases, the J end by 3 bases, with 15 bases between. The CDR3 nucleotides read TGCGCCAGCAGCTTGGTTCCCACAGGGTCGGCTAATGAAAAACTGTTTTTT. Translation: CASSLVPTGSANEKLFF.

The count of this clone is one. The chain combines TRBV4-1 with TRBJ1-5; a possible D gene is TRBD1 (5 bases). This CDR3 spans 14 amino acids. The germline CDR1 and CDR2 sequences are MGHRA and YSYEKL. V was pared by 0 bases and J by 9 bases, with 12 bases between. The CDR3: CASSQDRGGRPQHF. As DNA, the CDR3 is TGCGCCAGCAGCCAAGATCGGGGGGGGAGGCCCCAGCATTTT.